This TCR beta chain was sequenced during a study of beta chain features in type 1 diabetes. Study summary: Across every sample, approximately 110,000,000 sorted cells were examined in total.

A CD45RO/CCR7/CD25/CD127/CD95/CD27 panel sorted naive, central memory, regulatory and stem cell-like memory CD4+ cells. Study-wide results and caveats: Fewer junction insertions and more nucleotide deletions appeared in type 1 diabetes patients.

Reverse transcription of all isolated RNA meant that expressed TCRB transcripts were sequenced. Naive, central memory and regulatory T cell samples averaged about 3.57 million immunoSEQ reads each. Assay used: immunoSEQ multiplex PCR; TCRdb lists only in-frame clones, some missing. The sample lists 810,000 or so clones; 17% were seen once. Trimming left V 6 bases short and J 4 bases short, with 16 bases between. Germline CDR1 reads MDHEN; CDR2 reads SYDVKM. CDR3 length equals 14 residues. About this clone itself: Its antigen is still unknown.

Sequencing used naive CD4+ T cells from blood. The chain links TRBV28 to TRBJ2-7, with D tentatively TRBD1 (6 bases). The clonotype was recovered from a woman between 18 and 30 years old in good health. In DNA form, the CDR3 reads TGTGCCAGCAGCGAGGTAACAGGGTCATACGAGCAGTACTTC. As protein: CASSEVTGSYEQYF.